The 5 T cell receptor beta chains below come from one sample, sequenced in a study of T cells after yellow fever vaccination. TCRdb reanalysed the 5' RACE reads using MiXCR and keeps one entry per CDR3 protein. The profile covers fewer than 450,000 distinct CDR3 sequences, with roughly 8.3% appearing a single time and approximately 15% taken by the ten largest. The input for sequencing was PBMCs, taken more than 40 days after the first yellow fever vaccination. These receptors all stem from a man younger than 30 who received the YFV17D yellow fever vaccine.

The rearrangement links TRBV15 to TRBJ2-3; D is uncertain. Trimming took off 1 base at V and 0 bases at J, with 8 bases between the two ends. Germline V gene sequence: CDR1 LNHNV, CDR2 YYDKDF (reference sequence). This CDR3 is 15 amino acids long. The CDR3 spells CATSRVVRSTDTQYF. CDR3 DNA sequence: TGTGCCACCAGCAGAGTAGTCAGGAGCACAGATACGCAGTATTTT.

The sample holds a few counts of this clonotype. The rearrangement links TRBV7-3 to TRBJ1-1; D may be TRBD1 (5 bases). V was clipped by 2 bases and J by 3 bases, with 10 bases between them. CDR1 is SGHTA and CDR2 is FQGTGA in the germline V gene. The CDR3 is 14 residues long. CDR3 bases: TGTGCCAGCAGCTTAGGGGCCCAGTACACTGAAGCTTTCTTT. Its protein is CASSLGAQYTEAFF.

The chain is built from TRBV7-2 and TRBJ2-3; no reliable D call. V dropped 2 bases and J dropped 0 bases, with 9 bases sitting between them. The germline CDR1 and CDR2 sequences are SGHTA and FQGNSA. The CDR3 totals 15 residues. The CDR3 region has the DNA TGTGCCAGCAGCTTAAGGGTCCAGAGCACAGATACGCAGTATTTT. Its protein is CASSLRVQSTDTQYF.

This sequence joins TRBV7-9 and TRBJ1-1, with D maybe TRBD1 (5 bases). Trimming removed 4 bases from V and 11 bases from J, with 14 bases in between. The CDR3 contains 12 residues. From germline, CDR1 is SEHNR and CDR2 FQNEAQ (reference sequence). CDR3 DNA sequence: TGTGCCAGCAGCTCCGAATCAGGGTGCGCTTTCTTT. Translation: CASSSESGCAFF.

This chain joins TRBV12-3 or TRBV12-4 and TRBJ1-2; 7 bases fit TRBD1. The V and J ends lost 5 bases and 4 bases, in that order; junction bases with no gene match: 7. The CDR3 runs 14 residues. The CDR3 DNA reads as TGTGCCAGCAGTCCGCAACAGGGGAGCTATGGCTACACCTTC. As protein: CASSPQQGSYGYTF.